These 15 T cell receptor beta chains originate from one sample sequenced in a study of cytomegalovirus exposure and HLA in healthy donors. PCR primers comprised 60 Vbeta and 13 Jbeta primers. Repertoires were generated with immunoSEQ multiplex PCR, while TCRdb's copy carries only in-frame clones and drops some. The sample lists fewer than 200,000 clones; around 74% were seen once. Sequencing used PBMCs. The receptors stem from a female donor in good health and CMV-seronegative.

The chain is built from TRBV7-2 and TRBJ1-2; D might be TRBD1 (6 bases). Germline assignment: CDR1 SGHTA and CDR2 FQGNSA. V gave up 2 bases and J gave up 4 bases, with 17 bases separating them. This CDR3 is 16 amino acids long. CDR3 amino acids: CASSLPSTGRGYGYTF. The CDR3 nucleotides read TGTGCCAGCAGCTTACCCTCAACAGGGAGGGGCTATGGCTACACCTTC.

J is TRBJ2-2 and V is TRBV19, with D possibly TRBD1 on 6 matching bases. The CDR3 length is 15 residues. Germline lookup yields CDR1 LNHDA and CDR2 SQIVND (reference sequence). Trimming pared 2 bases from V and 5 bases from J, leaving 12 bases between. The CDR3 is CASSIWGQATGELFF. CDR3 coding DNA: TGTGCCAGTAGTATATGGGGGCAGGCGACCGGGGAGCTGTTTTTT.

The chain uses TRBV14 and TRBJ1-4, with 9 nucleotides matching TRBD1. This CDR3 is 16 amino acids long. The V gene's germline CDR1 is SGHDN and CDR2 FVKESK. The ends lost 4 bases at V and 8 bases at J; junction bases unmatched: 11. This chain's CDR3 is CASSPPGDRVSEKLFF. CDR3 DNA sequence: TGTGCCAGCAGCCCACCCGGGGACAGGGTCAGCGAAAAACTGTTTTTT.

The chain carries TRBV19 and TRBJ2-5; D may be TRBD1 (6 bases). Trimming shortened V by 3 bases and J by 1 base, and 9 bases separated the two germline ends. Germline-derived CDR1 and CDR2 are LNHDA and SQIVND (reference sequence). This CDR3 spans 14 amino acids. The CDR3 DNA reads TGTGCCAGTAGTATCCAGGGGCTCCAAGAGACCCAGTACTTC. This encodes CASSIQGLQETQYF.

Only a few counts were recorded for this clone. Germline and junction disagree at one end, which may indicate a read error. This chain uses TRBV6-5 with TRBJ1-1; D may be TRBD1 (5 bases). CDR1 is MNHEY and CDR2 is SVGAGI in the germline V gene. The CDR3 covers 13 residues. This CDR3 reads CASSYSGGAGTLF. In DNA form, the CDR3 reads TGTGCCAGCAGTTACTCAGGCGGGGCAGGGACTCTCTTT.

Regarding this clone: At one of its ends the junction is not consistent with the germline gene, which may arise from a read error. The genes are TRBV11-2 and TRBJ1-2; 11 bases map to TRBD1. CDR3 length equals 18 residues. Germline V gene data show CDR1 as SGHAT and CDR2 as FQNNGV. CDR3 in amino acids: CASRPVSGQGESNYSYTF. In DNA form, the CDR3 reads TGTGCCAGCAGACCTGTTTCGGGACAGGGGGAATCAAACTATAGCTACACCTTC.

The chain links TRBV30 to TRBJ2-7, with 7 bases fitting TRBD2. CDR3 size: 16 residues. From germline, CDR1 is GTSNPN and CDR2 SVGIG (reference sequence). The junction had 12 bases not matched to a gene; V was cut back by 0 bases and J by 4 bases. CDR3 protein: CAWSVPGAAGPYEQYF. The CDR3 region has the DNA TGTGCCTGGAGTGTCCCCGGGGCAGCGGGGCCTTACGAGCAGTACTTC.

This clone was observed a handful of times. The CDR3 sequence: CASSQAGGVSSYEQYF. The CDR3 region has the DNA TGTGCCAGCTCACAAGCGGGGGGCGTCAGCTCCTACGAGCAGTACTTC. J is TRBJ2-7 and V is TRBV18, with 9 bases that match TRBD2. The CDR3 length is 16 residues. The V gene end was trimmed by 4 bases and the J gene end by 0 bases; junction bases not matched to a gene: 7. Germline CDR1 and CDR2: KGHSH and LQKENI.

J is TRBJ2-2 and V is TRBV7-2; 7 positions agree with TRBD1. J lost 1 base, V lost 5 bases, and 4 bases had no gene match. The CDR3 length is 15 residues. Germline V CDR1 and CDR2: SGHTA, FQGNSA. CDR3 in DNA: TGTGCCAGCAGCCCGGACAGGAGGAACACCGGGGAGCTGTTTTTT. Protein product: CASSPDRRNTGELFF.

This clone was counted a few times. The CDR3 is CASSLEVARVNEQFF. The CDR3, as DNA: TGCGCCAGCAGCTTGGAGGTGGCCAGGGTAAATGAGCAGTTCTTC. The rearrangement links TRBV5-1 to TRBJ2-1; a possible D gene is TRBD1 (5 bases). Germline-derived CDR1 and CDR2 are SGHRS and YFSETQ. The CDR3 contains 15 residues. The V and J ends lost 0 bases and 7 bases respectively, with 14 bases between them.

The chain is built from TRBV18 and TRBJ2-7; D is perhaps TRBD1 (6 bases). Germline loops: CDR1 KGHSH, CDR2 LQKENI. This CDR3 has 14 residues. Trimming removed 2 bases at V and 4 bases at J, with 12 bases between. CDR3 sequence (DNA): TGTGCCAGCTCACCAGGAACTCAGGGGTACGAGCAGTACTTC. Translation: CASSPGTQGYEQYF.

This sequence joins TRBV7-9 and TRBJ1-5; tentative D call: TRBD1 (5 bases). Germline lookup yields CDR1 SEHNR and CDR2 FQNEAQ (reference sequence). The CDR3 totals 13 residues. V dropped 5 bases and J dropped 7 bases, with 12 bases sitting between them. The CDR3 sequence: CASSRDGGQPQHF. In DNA form, the CDR3 reads TGTGCCAGCAGCCGAGATGGGGGGCAGCCCCAGCATTTT.

CDR3: CASRWGGDRQPQHF. In nucleotides, the CDR3 is TGTGCCAGCCGGTGGGGGGGAGATCGTCAGCCCCAGCATTTT. The chain is built from TRBV2 and TRBJ1-5; perhaps TRBD1 as D (5 bases). Trimming took 8 bases from V and 6 from J, leaving 17 bases between them. Germline assignment: CDR1 SNHLY and CDR2 FYNNEI. This CDR3 region has 14 residues.

The rearrangement joins TRBV19 to TRBJ2-4; possible D gene TRBD2, 6 bases. The CDR3 has 11 amino acids. The germline CDR1 and CDR2 sequences are LNHDA and SQIVND (reference sequence). V shed 5 bases and J shed 12 bases, with 11 bases lying between them. This chain's CDR3 is CASSLGGAQYF. CDR3 DNA: TGTGCCAGTAGTCTGGGAGGCGCTCAGTACTTC.

V usage is TRBV6-4 and J usage is TRBJ2-1; possibly TRBD2 for D (6 bases). Trimming pared 8 bases from V and 9 bases from J, leaving 20 bases between. Germline values: CDR1 MRHNA, CDR2 SNTAGT. CDR3 size: 14 residues. CDR3: CASSQAGSEGEQFF. The CDR3 DNA reads as TGTGCCAGCTCCCAGGCCGGGAGTGAAGGTGAGCAGTTCTTC.